This record covers a single T cell receptor beta chain. These data originate in a study of a mutant IDH1 vaccine in newly diagnosed glioma. About the research overall: Mean patient age was about 40 years; approximately 60% were male and roughly 38% female.

Time point denoted: baseline, week 1 (first vaccination visit). As for treatment: pre-vaccination baseline after standard-of-care therapy. The CDR3 sequence is 13 residues long. The germline CDR1 and CDR2 sequences are MNHNY and SVGAGI (reference sequence). V gave up 6 bases and J gave up 0 bases, with 9 bases separating them. The table came from immunoSEQ multiplex PCR; TCRdb's copy has only in-frame clones and leaves some out. The table has approximately 88,000 clones, about four fifths seen once. This clonotype originated in a man aged 40-55 years with glioma. This sample comprised PBMCs, obtained from a glioma patient treated with radiotherapy, temozolomide or both. V and J are TRBV6-6 and TRBJ2-7; TRBD1 might be the D (5 bases). This chain's CDR3 is CASSHGASYEQYF. CDR3 nucleotides: TGTGCCAGCAGCCATGGGGCCTCCTACGAGCAGTACTTC.